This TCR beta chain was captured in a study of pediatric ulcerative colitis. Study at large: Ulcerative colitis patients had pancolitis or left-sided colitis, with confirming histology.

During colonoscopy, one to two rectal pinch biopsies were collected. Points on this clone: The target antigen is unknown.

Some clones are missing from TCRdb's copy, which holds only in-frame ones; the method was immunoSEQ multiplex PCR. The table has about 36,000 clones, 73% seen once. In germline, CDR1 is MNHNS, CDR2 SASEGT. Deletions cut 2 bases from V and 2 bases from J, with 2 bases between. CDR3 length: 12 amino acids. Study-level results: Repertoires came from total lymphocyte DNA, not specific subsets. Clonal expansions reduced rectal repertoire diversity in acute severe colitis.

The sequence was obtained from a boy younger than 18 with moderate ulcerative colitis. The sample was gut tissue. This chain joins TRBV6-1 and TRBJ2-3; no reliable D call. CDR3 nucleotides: TGTGCCAGCAGTGAACTCACAGATACGCAGTATTTT. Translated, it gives CASSELTDTQYF.